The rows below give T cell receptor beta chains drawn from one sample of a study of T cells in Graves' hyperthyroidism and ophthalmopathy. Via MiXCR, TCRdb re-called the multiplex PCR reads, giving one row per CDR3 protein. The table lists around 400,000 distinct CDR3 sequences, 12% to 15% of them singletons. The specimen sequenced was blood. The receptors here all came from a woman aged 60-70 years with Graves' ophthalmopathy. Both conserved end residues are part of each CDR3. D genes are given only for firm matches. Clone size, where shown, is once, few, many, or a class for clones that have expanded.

TGTGCCAGCAGCCCCGGGACAGGGGGCGGGTATGCTTTCTTT	CASSPGTGGGYAFF	TRBV28	TRBJ1-1	many	TRBD1
TGTGCCAGCAGTTCACCGGGACTAGGGTACGATGAGCAGTTCTTC	CASSSPGLGYDEQFF	TRBV28	TRBJ2-1	many	TRBD2
TGCAGCCTTCGGAGGGAGCAGTACTTC	CSLRREQYF	TRBV29-1	TRBJ2-7	many	NA
TGTGCCAGCAGTTACGAGGTAGCCAAAAACATTCAGTACTTC	CASSYEVAKNIQYF	TRBV6-6	TRBJ2-4	few	NA
TGTGCCAGCAGCCCTTGGGCCCAGAGCCCAGATACGCAGTATTTT	CASSPWAQSPDTQYF	TRBV7-6	TRBJ2-3	few	NA
TGTGCCAGCAGCTTAGATCGTCCCAGTTCCCCTTTTAATTCACCCCTCCACTTT	CASSLDRPSSPFNSPLHF	TRBV11-2	TRBJ1-6	many	NA
TGCAGCGGTGGCGGATTCTCAGATACGCAGTATTTT	CSGGGFSDTQYF	TRBV29-1	TRBJ2-3	few	NA
TGTGCCAGCAGCTCGCTAGAACTTAGCTCCTACGAGCAGTACTTC	CASSSLELSSYEQYF	TRBV7-9	TRBJ2-7	many	NA
TGCGCCAGCAGCCGCTATTGGCTAGCGGGTGACACTAGCACAGATACGCAGTATTTT	CASSRYWLAGDTSTDTQYF	TRBV5-1	TRBJ2-3	many	TRBD2
TGCAGCGTTGAAGGGGGGAAGGGAGGCTACACCTTC	CSVEGGKGGYTF	TRBV29-1	TRBJ1-2	NA	NA
TGTGCCATCAGTGAGTCAACGACCCTGGGCGAGCAGTACTTC	CAISESTTLGEQYF	TRBV10-3	TRBJ2-7	few	NA
TGTGCCTGGAGTCCCGGCAATGAGCAGTTCTTC	CAWSPGNEQFF	TRBV30	TRBJ2-1	many	NA
TGCAGCGTTGAAGACAGGGGGCGTGAGACCCAGTACTTC	CSVEDRGRETQYF	TRBV29-1	TRBJ2-5	NA	TRBD1
TGTGCCAGCAGCCAAGTCACAGGAGGCACTGAAGCTTTCTTT	CASSQVTGGTEAFF	TRBV3-1	TRBJ1-1	many	NA
TGCAGTGCTAGAATCCCAGGTGGAGAGCAGTACTTC	CSARIPGGEQYF	TRBV20-1	TRBJ2-7	many	NA
TGTGCCAGCAGTCCTTCTAGCGGGAGGGTCCACGAGCAGTACTTC	CASSPSSGRVHEQYF	TRBV11-2	TRBJ2-7	many	TRBD2
TGCGCCAGCAGCCGCCTCGGTCTTAGGGGGTCACGATATAGCAATCAGCCCCAGCATTTT	CASSRLGLRGSRYSNQPQHF	TRBV5-1	TRBJ1-5	few	NA
TGTGCCAGTACTCGGACACGCAGCACAGATACGCAGTATTTT	CASTRTRSTDTQYF	TRBV19	TRBJ2-3	NA	NA
TGTGCCAGCAGCGTAGGGGCGGACACCCACTCCTACGAGCAGTACTTC	CASSVGADTHSYEQYF	TRBV9	TRBJ2-7	many	NA
TGTGCCAGCAGCAGTGCTCGCACAGATACGCAGTATTTT	CASSSARTDTQYF	TRBV7-2	TRBJ2-3	many	NA